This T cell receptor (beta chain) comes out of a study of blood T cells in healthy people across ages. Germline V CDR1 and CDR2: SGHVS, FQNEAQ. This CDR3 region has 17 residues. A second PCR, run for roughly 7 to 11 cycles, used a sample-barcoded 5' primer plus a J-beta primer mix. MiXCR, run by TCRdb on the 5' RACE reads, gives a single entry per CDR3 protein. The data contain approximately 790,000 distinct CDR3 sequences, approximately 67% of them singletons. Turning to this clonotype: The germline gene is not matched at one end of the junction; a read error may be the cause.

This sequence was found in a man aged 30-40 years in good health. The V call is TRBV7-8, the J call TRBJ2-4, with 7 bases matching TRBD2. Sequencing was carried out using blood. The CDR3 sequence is CTSSPEGGGIAKNIQYF. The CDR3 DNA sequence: TGTACCAGCAGCCCTGAGGGCGGGGGAATAGCCAAAAACATTCAGTACTTC.